This TCR beta chain was found in a study of shared clonotypes between healthy human individuals. The wider study: CD4 naive cells filled three plates per donor, CD4 memory three, CD8 naive two and CD8 memory one.

Worth noting for this clone: Its antigen is as yet unknown.

The CDR3 extends over 17 amino acids. CDR1 is ENHRY, CDR2 SYGVKD, per germline. V was pared by 0 bases and J by 0 bases, with 12 bases between. Assay: immunoSEQ multiplex PCR; the TCRdb copy retains only in-frame clones and omits some. The table lists 2 million to 2.5 million clones, 85% to 95% of them singletons. Overall study findings and caveats: Clonotypes shared by all four sorted-subset donors had higher generation probabilities than non-shared clonotypes. Shared across a few donors were about 4.8% of the naive CD4 clonotypes.

CD8 cells classed as naive were CD45RO-negative and positively selected for CCR7, excluding terminally differentiated effector memory CD45RA+ cells. This receptor was identified in a man younger than 35 in good health. Some clones in this sample may be carry-over from other donors' samples. Sequencing was performed on naive CD8+ T cells from PBMCs. The V gene is TRBV10-3, the J gene TRBJ2-4; no clear D. For the CDR3, the DNA is TGTGCCATCAGTGAGTCTAGGACGTTGGTAGCCAAAAACATTCAGTACTTC. Its translation: CAISESRTLVAKNIQYF.